These 18 T cell receptor beta chains originate from one sample sequenced in a study of blood T cell repertoires in COVID-19 (dated by TCRdb to the early 2020s). Libraries were constructed by the immunoSEQ multiplex PCR assay. TCRdb obtained this table from immuneACCESS and retained in-frame rearrangements with V and J assigned. These tables miss some clones; where compared with another copy, unresolved V genes account for less than half of the shortfall, and the remainder is unexplained. The sample table contains 90,000 to 100,000 clones; only one count was recorded for roughly 84% of them. Less than 2% of the sample goes to the ten largest clones. The sample was peripheral blood. These TCRs come from an older man with active or convalescent COVID-19.

This chain connects TRBV19 to TRBJ1-6, with 7 bases aligning to TRBD1. V trimming: 3 bases; J trimming: 7 bases; junction bases outside the gene matches: 6. Germline V lookup: CDR1 LNHDA, CDR2 SQIVND (reference sequence). This CDR3 is 15 amino acids long. As DNA, the CDR3 is TGTGCCAGTAGTATGGGACAGCTCGACAATTCACCCCTCCACTTT. Translating it yields CASSMGQLDNSPLHF.

V usage is TRBV30 and J usage is TRBJ2-3; TRBD2 matches at 9 bases. This CDR3 is 16 amino acids long. Per germline, CDR1 GTSNPN and CDR2 SVGIG (reference sequence). The V gene end was trimmed by 2 bases and the J gene end by 5 bases; junction bases not matched to a gene: 11. CDR3: CAWSPPLAGRRDTQYF. The CDR3 DNA sequence: TGTGCCTGGAGTCCCCCTCTAGCGGGGAGGAGAGATACGCAGTATTTT.

This clone occurred once. This chain joins TRBV7-2 and TRBJ2-2; D is ambiguous. The CDR3 contains 13 residues. Germline V gives CDR1 SGHTA, CDR2 FQGNSA. Trimming removed 1 base at V and 8 bases at J, with 8 bases between. The CDR3 spells CASSLGGWGELFF. The CDR3 nucleotides read TGTGCCAGCAGCTTAGGCGGCTGGGGGGAGCTGTTTTTT.

The chain employs TRBV9 and TRBJ1-5; 8 nucleotides align to TRBD1. Per germline, CDR1 SGDLS and CDR2 YYNGEE. J lost 3 bases, V lost 4 bases, and 6 bases had no gene match. The CDR3 loop spans 15 amino acids. In DNA form, the CDR3 reads TGTGCCAGCAGCAAAGGACAGGGTAACAATCAGCCCCAGCATTTT. The encoded protein is CASSKGQGNNQPQHF.

The genes are TRBV7-9 and TRBJ1-3; the D gene is possibly TRBD1 (6 bases). The CDR3 has 15 residues. Between the trimmed V and J ends, which lost 5 bases and 0 bases, there was a span of 11 bases. Germline V gene data show CDR1 as SEHNR and CDR2 as FQNEAQ (reference sequence). This CDR3 reads CASSRGASSGNTIYF. CDR3 DNA: TGTGCCAGCAGCCGGGGGGCGAGCTCTGGAAACACCATATATTTT.

In this sample, this clone turned up a few times. The V gene is TRBV4-1, the J gene TRBJ1-1; the D gene is possibly TRBD1 (5 bases). Looked up from germline, CDR1 is MGHRA and CDR2 is YSYEKL. This CDR3 has 13 amino acids. V was shortened by 6 bases and J by 7 bases, with 15 bases between the two germline ends. In DNA form, the CDR3 reads TGCGCCAGCAGGCCGGTGGGGCAGCGTGAAGCTTTCTTT. Translated, it gives CASRPVGQREAFF.

This chain links TRBV5-6 with TRBJ1-6, with TRBD1 matching 8 bases. From germline, CDR1 is SGHDT and CDR2 YYEEEE. CDR3 size: 16 residues. V dropped 0 bases and J dropped 3; count of bases not matched to a gene: 2. The CDR3 region has the DNA TGTGCCAGCAGCTTGGACAGGGGGAACTATAATTCACCCCTCCACTTT. This codes for CASSLDRGNYNSPLHF.

The chain carries TRBV7-2 and TRBJ2-1, with D perhaps matching TRBD2 (5 bases). The germline CDR1 and CDR2 sequences are SGHTA and FQGNSA. Trimming cost V 1 base and J 0 bases, with 7 bases left between them. This CDR3 is 15 amino acids long. CDR3 DNA sequence: TGTGCCAGCAGCTTAGAGAGCGGCTCCTACAATGAGCAGTTCTTC. Encoded protein: CASSLESGSYNEQFF.

In this sample, this clone turned up a few times. The rearrangement links TRBV18 to TRBJ1-6; D possibly corresponds to TRBD1 (5 bases). Germline V lookup: CDR1 KGHSH, CDR2 LQKENI. There are 14 residues in the CDR3. V was clipped by 3 bases and J by 7 bases, with 10 bases between them. The CDR3 region is CASSPGGENSPLHF. The CDR3 DNA reads TGTGCCAGCTCACCGGGGGGAGAAAATTCACCCCTCCACTTT.

This sequence joins TRBV6-1 and TRBJ2-7; maybe TRBD2 (7 bases). Germline assignment: CDR1 MNHNS and CDR2 SASEGT. The CDR3 loop spans 16 amino acids. The V gene lost 3 bases and the J gene lost 7 bases, with 22 bases spanning the gap. The CDR3 DNA is TGTGCCAGCAGTGATATAGGGACTACAGGGACGGGGGAGCAGTACTTC. Amino acid sequence: CASSDIGTTGTGEQYF.

This rearrangement joins TRBV7-2 to TRBJ2-1; D gene ambiguous. The CDR3 sequence is 11 residues long. The germline V gene has CDR1 SGHTA and CDR2 FQGNSA. The V end was cut by 3 bases, the J end by 9 bases, with 6 bases between. Here the CDR3 reads CASSFVGEQFF. CDR3 bases: TGTGCCAGCAGCTTTGTCGGTGAGCAGTTCTTC. Looking up the rest from reference TRBV7-2 and TRBJ2-1 gives the full variable domain: GAGVSQSPSNKVTEKGKDVELRCDPISGHTALYWYRQSLGQGLEFLIYFQGNSAPDKSGLPSDRFSAERTGGSVSTLTIQRTQQEDSAVYLCASSFVGEQFFGPGTRLTVL.

The chain couples TRBV5-1 to TRBJ2-3; 11 bases line up with TRBD1. The ends lost 4 bases at V and 3 bases at J; junction bases unmatched: 4. The length of the CDR3 is 15 residues. Germline V gene data show CDR1 as SGHRS and CDR2 as YFSETQ. The CDR3 DNA reads as TGCGCCAGCAGCAGGGGACAGGGGGGGACAGATACGCAGTATTTT. It codes for CASSRGQGGTDTQYF. The whole variable domain, filled in from reference TRBV5-1 and TRBJ2-3, reads KAGVTQTPRYLIKTRGQQVTLSCSPISGHRSVSWYQQTPGQGLQFLFEYFSETQRNKGNFPGRFSGRQFSNSRSEMNVSTLELGDSALYLCASSRGQGGTDTQYFGPGTRLTVL.

DNA of the CDR3: TGTGCCAGCAGCCCCCGACAGGGAAGCAATCAGCCCCAGCATTTT. This sequence encodes CASSPRQGSNQPQHF. The J gene is TRBJ1-5, the V gene TRBV21-1; the D call TRBD1 from the table was never checked on the DNA. TRBV21-1 is noted as a pseudogene. This CDR3 region has 15 residues.

The gene calls are TRBV7-2 and TRBJ2-7, with 10 nucleotides matching TRBD2. The CDR3 length is 15 residues. Germline V gene lookup returns CDR1 SGHTA and CDR2 FQGNSA. The V and J ends lost 5 bases and 1 base, in that order; junction bases with no gene match: 5. Here the CDR3 DNA reads TGTGCCAGCAGCCCCAGCGGGGGGGGGTCCTACGAGCAGTACTTC. Its protein is CASSPSGGGSYEQYF.

The chain carries TRBV6-6 and TRBJ1-1, with 9 bases lining up with TRBD1. J lost 6 bases, V lost 4 bases, and 3 bases had no gene match. The germline V gene has CDR1 MNHNY and CDR2 SVGAGI (reference sequence). This CDR3 comprises 13 residues. DNA of the CDR3: TGTGCCAGCAGTTTACAGGGGGCCGCTGAAGCTTTCTTT. Protein: CASSLQGAAEAFF.

The rearrangement links TRBV7-6 to TRBJ2-1; 11 nucleotides agree with TRBD2. Germline V gene data show CDR1 as SGHVS and CDR2 as FNYEAQ. CDR3 length: 17 residues. V dropped 4 bases and J dropped 7; count of bases not matched to a gene: 12. In DNA form, the CDR3 reads TGTGCCAGCAGCTCCTTTTCCGGGCTAGCGGGGGGTAATGAGCAGTTCTTC. It is translated as CASSSFSGLAGGNEQFF. The entire variable domain, with the rest obtained from reference TRBV7-6 and TRBJ2-1, is as follows: GAGVSQSPRYKVTKRGQDVALRCDPISGHVSLYWYRQALGQGPEFLTYFNYEAQQDKSGLPNDRFSAERPEGSISTLTIQRTEQRDSAMYRCASSSFSGLAGGNEQFFGPGTRLTVL.

The chain is built from TRBV5-5 and TRBJ1-5; unclear D gene. The V and J ends lost 2 bases and 0 bases respectively, with 3 bases between them. CDR1 SGHKS and CDR2 YYEKEE come from the germline V gene (reference sequence). This CDR3 is 13 amino acids long. The CDR3 reads CASSFHSNQPQHF. CDR3 in DNA: TGTGCCAGCAGCTTTCATAGCAATCAGCCCCAGCATTTT.

The chain couples TRBV5-1 to TRBJ2-3, with a weak D call TRBD1 (5 bases). The CDR3 is 16 amino acids. Germline V gene sequence: CDR1 SGHRS, CDR2 YFSETQ. V lost 4 bases, J lost 0 bases, and 15 bases lay in between. CDR3 DNA: TGCGCCAGCAGCGGAATCACAGGTTCTAGCACAGATACGCAGTATTTT. Residues: CASSGITGSSTDTQYF.